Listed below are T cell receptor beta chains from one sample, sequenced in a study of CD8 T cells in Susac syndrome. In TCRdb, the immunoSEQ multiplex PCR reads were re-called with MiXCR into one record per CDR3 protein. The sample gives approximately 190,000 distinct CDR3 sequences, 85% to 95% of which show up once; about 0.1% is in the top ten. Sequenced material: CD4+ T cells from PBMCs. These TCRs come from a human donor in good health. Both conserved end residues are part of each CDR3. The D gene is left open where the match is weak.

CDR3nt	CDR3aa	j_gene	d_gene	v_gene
TGTGCCAGCAGCGTAGACGGACCGGACGAGCAGTACTTC	CASSVDGPDEQYF	TRBJ2-7	.	TRBV9
TGTGCCAGCACCGAGGGGGCATGGGCTGGGGCCAACGTCCTGACTTTC	CASTEGAWAGANVLTF	TRBJ2-6	TRBD1	TRBV28
TGCGCCAGCAGCCAAGGGGGGTCCGGGGTGAGCCAGCCCCAGCATTTT	CASSQGGSGVSQPQHF	TRBJ1-5	.	TRBV4-1
TGTGCCAGCAGCTTTTCCCCCGGCAGACCGGAGACCCAGTACTTC	CASSFSPGRPETQYF	TRBJ2-5	.	TRBV7-8
TGTGCCAGCAGTGAATATCAACAAAGGAACGAGCAGTACTTC	CASSEYQQRNEQYF	TRBJ2-7	.	TRBV25-1
TGTGCCATCGCCGTAGCGGGTGCGGCAGATACGCAGTATTTT	CAIAVAGAADTQYF	TRBJ2-3	TRBD2	TRBV10-3
TGTGCCAGCAGCCACCGGGGCGTGCGAGCCAAAAACATTCAGTACTTC	CASSHRGVRAKNIQYF	TRBJ2-4	.	TRBV7-9
TGTGCCAGCACTTTAGGAATAGCCAAAAACATTCAGTACTTC	CASTLGIAKNIQYF	TRBJ2-4	.	TRBV28
TGTGCCAGCAGGCTAGGTGCGTGGGGCCGGGAGACCCAGTACTTC	CASRLGAWGRETQYF	TRBJ2-5	.	TRBV28
TGTGCCAGCAGCCTGGGGTGGCCAGGGGGAAACATTCAGTACTTC	CASSLGWPGGNIQYF	TRBJ2-4	TRBD1	TRBV28
TGTGCCAGCAGTTTCAAGGGACAGGGCTACGAGCAGTACTTC	CASSFKGQGYEQYF	TRBJ2-7	TRBD1	TRBV12-3/TRBV12-4
TGTGCCACCAGCGTCACAGGGTTGGAGACCCAGTACTTC	CATSVTGLETQYF	TRBJ2-5	.	TRBV15